This is a list of T cell receptor beta chains from one sample in a study of early T cells in non-severe SARS-CoV-2 infection. TCRdb itself ran the 5' RACE reads through MiXCR, one entry per CDR3 protein. The sample lists tens of thousands of distinct CDR3 sequences; around 13% were seen once. Sequencing was performed on whole blood. Source of these receptors: an adult who was a healthcare worker with PCR-confirmed SARS-CoV-2 infection or an uninfected control (not recorded which). Each CDR3 is given with its conserved first and last residue. D genes are given only for firm matches. A row's size may be missing; if present it is once, few, many or a size class.

clone size	D gene	V gene	J gene	CDR3 DNA	CDR3 protein
NA	NA	TRBV25-1	TRBJ2-1	TGTGCCAGCAGCGGCTACGCCTCCGATGGGGGGGGCCGCTCCTACAATGAGCAGTTCTTC	CASSGYASDGGGRSYNEQFF
NA	NA	TRBV24-1	TRBJ1-4	TGTGCCACCAGTGACTTTGCGGCGGGAAGGACAGAAAAACTGTTTTTT	CATSDFAAGRTEKLFF
NA	TRBD2	TRBV10-1	TRBJ2-3	TGCGCCAGCAGTGAGGCAAGATCGGGACTAGCAACAGATACGCAGTATTTT	CASSEARSGLATDTQYF
many	NA	TRBV5-1	TRBJ1-2	TGCGCCAGCAGCCAGGGTCCAAACTATGGCTACACCTTC	CASSQGPNYGYTF
NA	NA	TRBV6-6	TRBJ2-6	TGTGCCAGCAGTTACTTTACAGGTGAAGCCAACGTCCTGACTTTC	CASSYFTGEANVLTF
NA	TRBD2	TRBV28	TRBJ2-7	TGTGCCAGCAGCGATTTAGCGGGGACACTCTACGAGCAGTACTTC	CASSDLAGTLYEQYF
many	NA	TRBV29-1	TRBJ1-1	TGCAGCGTCACTGCGGAAGCTTTCTTT	CSVTAEAFF
NA	NA	TRBV6-6	TRBJ2-1	TGTGCCAGCCGGGCCCGAGGGGAATACAATGAGCAGTTCTTC	CASRARGEYNEQFF
NA	NA	TRBV6-2/TRBV6-3	TRBJ2-3	TGTGCCAGCAGAAACGACAGGCCCACAGATACGCAGTATTTT	CASRNDRPTDTQYF
many	TRBD1	TRBV10-2	TRBJ2-2	TGCGCCAGCAGCGGGACAGGGGGTGGTTATTACACCGGGGAGCTGTTTTTT	CASSGTGGGYYTGELFF
many	NA	TRBV6-2/TRBV6-3	TRBJ2-1	TGTGCCAGCAGTCCTGGGTACAATGAGCAGTTCTTC	CASSPGYNEQFF
few	NA	TRBV7-2	TRBJ2-3	TGTGCCAGCAGCTTAGATATCGTGGGGAGCACAGATACGCAGTATTTT	CASSLDIVGSTDTQYF
NA	TRBD2	TRBV28	TRBJ2-5	TGTGCCAGCAGTTTAACCGGGGGGGCTGGAGAGACCCAGTACTTC	CASSLTGGAGETQYF
few	NA	TRBV7-2	TRBJ2-7	TGTGCCAGCAGCTTTCCGGGACCCCTCGAGCAGTACTTC	CASSFPGPLEQYF
few	TRBD1	TRBV28	TRBJ2-7	TGTGCCAGCACCCTGGACAGGGCCTACGAGCAGTACTTC	CASTLDRAYEQYF
NA	NA	TRBV2	TRBJ1-1	TGTGCCAGCAGTGAAGCAAGTAATAGAGCTTTCTTT	CASSEASNRAFF
NA	NA	TRBV2	TRBJ2-3	TGTGCCAGCAATTGGGCCCCGGCTGGCACAGATACGCAGTATTTT	CASNWAPAGTDTQYF
many	TRBD1	TRBV7-2	TRBJ1-3	TGTGCCAGCAGCTTAGTGGAGGGACAGGGCTCGGATTTT	CASSLVEGQGSDF
NA	NA	TRBV3-1	TRBJ1-1	TGTGCCAGCCGCGCTCCCACAAAAGAAGCTTTCTTT	CASRAPTKEAFF
few	NA	TRBV29-1	TRBJ1-4	TGCAGCGGACAGTGGGCTAATGAAAAACTGTTTTTT	CSGQWANEKLFF
few	NA	TRBV4-2	TRBJ2-3	TGTGCCAGCAGCCAAGTTATGGGGAGCACAGATACGCAGTATTTT	CASSQVMGSTDTQYF
few	NA	TRBV6-1	TRBJ2-4	TGTGCCAGCAGTGAAGGACCTAACGGAGCCAAAAACATTCAGTACTTC	CASSEGPNGAKNIQYF
few	TRBD1	TRBV6-5	TRBJ1-1	TGTGCCAGCAGTCCCGGGACAGCGTTGAAAACTGAAGCTTTCTTT	CASSPGTALKTEAFF
many	TRBD1	TRBV6-2/TRBV6-3	TRBJ2-7	TGTGCCAGCAGTGGACAGGGGGCTTGGGAGCAGTACTTC	CASSGQGAWEQYF
few	TRBD2	TRBV20-1	TRBJ2-3	TGCAGTCTTCGTCGCGGGGGGCCCACAGATACGCAGTATTTT	CSLRRGGPTDTQYF
few	NA	TRBV28	TRBJ2-7	TGTGCCAGCAGACTCGGGCCGCTACGGGAGCAGTACTTC	CASRLGPLREQYF
NA	NA	TRBV28	TRBJ1-6	TGTGCCAGCAGTTCAGCCTATAATTCACCCCTCCACTTT	CASSSAYNSPLHF
NA	NA	TRBV15	TRBJ2-7	TGTGCCACCAGCAGAGTCGGCGGAGGGTGGTCCTACGAGCAGTACTTC	CATSRVGGGWSYEQYF
NA	TRBD1	TRBV5-6	TRBJ1-1	TGTGCCAGCAGCGCCCAGACAGGGGGCAGGACTGAAGCTTTCTTT	CASSAQTGGRTEAFF
NA	TRBD1	TRBV10-1	TRBJ2-3	TGCGCCAGCAGTTCAGTTGGACAGGGGGTAACAGATACGCAGTATTTT	CASSSVGQGVTDTQYF
NA	NA	TRBV6-5	TRBJ1-5	TGTGCCAGCAGTTACTCTCCAGGGCCTCAGCCCCAGCATTTT	CASSYSPGPQPQHF
NA	TRBD2	TRBV10-2	TRBJ2-5	TGTGCCAGCAGTGGGGGGACTAGCGATCTCCAAGAGACCCAGTACTTC	CASSGGTSDLQETQYF
few	TRBD1	TRBV14	TRBJ2-4	TGTGCCAGCAGCCCCATGGCAGGGGGAGTTCAGTACTTC	CASSPMAGGVQYF
NA	NA	TRBV7-9	TRBJ1-6	TGTGCCAGCAGCTTAGACTCCGGGGGGTATTCTAATTCACCCCTCCACTTT	CASSLDSGGYSNSPLHF
few	NA	TRBV9	TRBJ2-3	TGTGCCAGCAGCCCACCTGGCACAAATACGCAGTATTTT	CASSPPGTNTQYF
many	NA	TRBV12-3/TRBV12-4	TRBJ1-1	TGTGCCAGCAGTGAACAGGCCAACACTGAAGCTTTCTTT	CASSEQANTEAFF
many	NA	TRBV5-1	TRBJ1-1	TGCGCCAGCAGTCAAGGGACAATTCGGGGAGGGACTGAAGCTTTCTTT	CASSQGTIRGGTEAFF
few	NA	TRBV7-6	TRBJ1-2	TGTGCCAGCAGCTTACTTGGGGCAATGGCCCCCCATGGCTACACCTTC	CASSLLGAMAPHGYTF
few	NA	TRBV10-3	TRBJ2-7	TGTGCCACCGGGGGCAGCTCCTACGAGCAGTACTTC	CATGGSSYEQYF
few	NA	TRBV7-2	TRBJ1-1	TGTGCCAGCTCTGCTATGTCGTGGGGGGGGACTGAAGCTTTCTTT	CASSAMSWGGTEAFF
few	TRBD1	TRBV24-1	TRBJ2-1	TGTGCCACCAGTGATTTACGGGACAGGGTCGATGAGCAGTTCTTC	CATSDLRDRVDEQFF
many	TRBD1	TRBV10-3	TRBJ1-2	TGTGCCATCAGTGAAACAGGGGAAGGTTACGGCTACACCTTC	CAISETGEGYGYTF
NA	TRBD1	TRBV28	TRBJ1-2	TGTGCCACCACCGGGACAGCGCTCGAGGGCTACACCTTC	CATTGTALEGYTF
NA	NA	TRBV7-3	TRBJ2-2	TGTGCCAGCAGCTTAGGGCCACAAAGCGGGTCCGGGGAGCTGTTTTTT	CASSLGPQSGSGELFF
many	TRBD2	TRBV7-8	TRBJ2-3	TGTGCCAGCAGCTTAGTAGCGGGGAGACCCACAGATACGCAGTATTTT	CASSLVAGRPTDTQYF
NA	NA	TRBV7-6	TRBJ2-3	TGTGCCAGCAGCGGTAGCGGAGATACGCAGTATTTT	CASSGSGDTQYF
few	NA	TRBV29-1	TRBJ2-6	TGCAGCGATCAGGGCCCTGGGGCCAACGTCCTGACTTTC	CSDQGPGANVLTF
few	NA	TRBV7-9	TRBJ1-5	TGTGCCAGCTCTAGATCGAATCAGCCCCAGCATTTT	CASSRSNQPQHF
NA	NA	TRBV5-6	TRBJ2-3	TGTGCCAGCAGCGGCGCAACCCACAGGGCCGATACGCAGTATTTT	CASSGATHRADTQYF
NA	NA	TRBV14	TRBJ2-3	TGTGCCAGCAGCCAGTACGACACAGATACGCAGTATTTT	CASSQYDTDTQYF
few	TRBD1	TRBV7-8	TRBJ1-2	TGTGCCAGCAGCCTACTGGGGCCGGACAGGGCGAATGGCTACACCTTC	CASSLLGPDRANGYTF
NA	NA	TRBV13	TRBJ2-3	TGTGCCAGCAGCGCCGACAATACGGCAGATACGCAGTATTTT	CASSADNTADTQYF
few	NA	TRBV28	TRBJ2-5	TGTGCCAGCAGCGTTTCTCCTTCGGTAGAGACCCAGTACTTC	CASSVSPSVETQYF
NA	NA	TRBV9	TRBJ2-2	TGTGCCAGCAGCGTCGTTGGGACAACGAACACCGGGGAGCTGTTTTTT	CASSVVGTTNTGELFF